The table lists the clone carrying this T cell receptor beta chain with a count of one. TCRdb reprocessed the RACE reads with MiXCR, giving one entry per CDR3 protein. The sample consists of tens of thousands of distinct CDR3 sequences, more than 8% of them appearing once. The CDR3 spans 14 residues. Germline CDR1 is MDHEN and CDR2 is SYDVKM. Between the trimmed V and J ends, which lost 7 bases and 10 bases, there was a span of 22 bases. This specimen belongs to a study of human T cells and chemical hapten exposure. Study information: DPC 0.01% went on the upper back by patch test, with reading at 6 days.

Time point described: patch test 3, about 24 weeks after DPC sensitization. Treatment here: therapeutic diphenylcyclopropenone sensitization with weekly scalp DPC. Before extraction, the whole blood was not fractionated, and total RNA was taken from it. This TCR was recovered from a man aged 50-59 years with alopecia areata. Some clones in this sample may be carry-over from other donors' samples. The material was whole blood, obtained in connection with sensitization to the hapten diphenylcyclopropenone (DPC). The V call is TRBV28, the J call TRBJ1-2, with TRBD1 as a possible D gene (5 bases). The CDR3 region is CASTPPGSLQAYTF. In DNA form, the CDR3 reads TGTGCCAGCACTCCCCCGGGGTCCCTACAGGCCTACACCTTC.